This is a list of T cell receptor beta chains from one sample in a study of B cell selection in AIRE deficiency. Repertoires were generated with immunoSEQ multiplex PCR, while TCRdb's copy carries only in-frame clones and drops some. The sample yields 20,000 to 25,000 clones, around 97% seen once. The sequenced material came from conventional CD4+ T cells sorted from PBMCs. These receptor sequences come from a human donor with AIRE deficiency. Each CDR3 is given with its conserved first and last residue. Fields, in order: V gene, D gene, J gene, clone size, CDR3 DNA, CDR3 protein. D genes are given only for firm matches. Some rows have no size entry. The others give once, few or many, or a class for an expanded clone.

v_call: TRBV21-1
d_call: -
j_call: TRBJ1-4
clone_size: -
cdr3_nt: TGTGCCGAGTCAGGGTCGTCTAATGAAAAACTGTTTTTT
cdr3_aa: CAESGSSNEKLFF

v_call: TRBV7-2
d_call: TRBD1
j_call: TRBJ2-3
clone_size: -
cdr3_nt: TGTGCCAGCAGCCGGGACAGGCCAGATACGCAGTATTTT
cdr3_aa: CASSRDRPDTQYF

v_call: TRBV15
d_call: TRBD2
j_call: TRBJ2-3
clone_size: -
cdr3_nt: TGTGCCACCAGCAGAGTTTGGCTTTTAGTAGGGAGGGACACAGATACGCAGTATTTT
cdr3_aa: CATSRVWLLVGRDTDTQYF

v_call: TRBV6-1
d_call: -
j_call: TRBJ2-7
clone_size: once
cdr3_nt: TGTGCCAGCTTACAGAGCAGGTCGGCTGTGGAGTACTTC
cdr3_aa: CASLQSRSAVEYF

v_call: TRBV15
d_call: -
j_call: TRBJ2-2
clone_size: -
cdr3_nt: TGTGCCACCAGCAGGCCAGGAACCGGGGAGCTGTTTTTT
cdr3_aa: CATSRPGTGELFF

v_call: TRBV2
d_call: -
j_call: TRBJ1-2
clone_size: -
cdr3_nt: TGTGCCAGCAGTGAATTGGTAGGGTCCTATGGCTACACCTTC
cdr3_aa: CASSELVGSYGYTF

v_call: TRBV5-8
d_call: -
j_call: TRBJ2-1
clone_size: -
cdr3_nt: TGTGCCAGCAGCTTTGGCCTTACAGGGTGGTCTGGAAATGAGCAGTTCTTC
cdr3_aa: CASSFGLTGWSGNEQFF

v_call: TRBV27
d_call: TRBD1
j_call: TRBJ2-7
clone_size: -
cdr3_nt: TGTGCCAGCAGTTTATCGTCCTCAGGGGGAAGGTACGAGCAGTACTTC
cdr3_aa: CASSLSSSGGRYEQYF

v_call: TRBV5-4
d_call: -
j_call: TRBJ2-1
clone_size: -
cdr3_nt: TGTGCCAGCAGCTTGGGGTTGTACAATGAGCAGTTCTTC
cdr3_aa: CASSLGLYNEQFF

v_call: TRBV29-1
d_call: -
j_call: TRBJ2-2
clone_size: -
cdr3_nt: TGCAGCGTTCGGACTAATCCCGGGGAGCTGTTTTTT
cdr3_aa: CSVRTNPGELFF

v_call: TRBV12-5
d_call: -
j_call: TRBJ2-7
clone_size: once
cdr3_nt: TGTGCTAGTGGTTTGGATTATTACGAGCAGTACTTC
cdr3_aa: CASGLDYYEQYF

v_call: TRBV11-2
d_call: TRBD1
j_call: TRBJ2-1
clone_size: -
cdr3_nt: TGTGCCAGCAGCTTAGACAGGGGGTTTTACAATGAGCAGTTCTTC
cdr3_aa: CASSLDRGFYNEQFF

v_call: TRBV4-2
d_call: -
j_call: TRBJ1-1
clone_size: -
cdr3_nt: TGTGCCAGCAGCCCCTCGGGGCAGGGGAACACTGAAGCTTTCTTT
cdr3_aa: CASSPSGQGNTEAFF

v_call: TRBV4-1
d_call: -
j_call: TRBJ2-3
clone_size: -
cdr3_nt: TGCGCCAGCAGCCCGGACTCACAGGGTGATACGCAGTATTTT
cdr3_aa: CASSPDSQGDTQYF

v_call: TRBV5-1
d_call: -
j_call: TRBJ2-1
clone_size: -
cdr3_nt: TGCGCCAGCAGCTTGACGCTAGCGAGTTCCTACAATGAGCAGTTCTTC
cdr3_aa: CASSLTLASSYNEQFF

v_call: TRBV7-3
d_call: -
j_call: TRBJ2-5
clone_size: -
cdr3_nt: TGTGCCAGCAGCTTAGCAGTCCAGGGGGAGACCCAGTACTTC
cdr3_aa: CASSLAVQGETQYF

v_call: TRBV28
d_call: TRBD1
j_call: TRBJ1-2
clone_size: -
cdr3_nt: TGTGCCAGCACCTTCGGGGACAGAGAGAACTATGGCTACACCTTC
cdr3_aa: CASTFGDRENYGYTF

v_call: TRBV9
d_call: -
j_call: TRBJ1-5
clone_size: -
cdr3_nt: TGTGCCAGCAGCGCCGGGGAGGGTCAGCCCCAGCATTTT
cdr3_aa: CASSAGEGQPQHF

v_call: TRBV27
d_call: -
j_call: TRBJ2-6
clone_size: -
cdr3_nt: TGTGCCAGCCGGAAAACGAGAGGGGATCTGAACTCTGGGGCCAACGTCCTGACTTTC
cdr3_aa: CASRKTRGDLNSGANVLTF

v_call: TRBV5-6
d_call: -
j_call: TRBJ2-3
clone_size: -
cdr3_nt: TGTGCCAGCAGCTTCTGGGCGGCCACAGATACGCAGTATTTT
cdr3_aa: CASSFWAATDTQYF

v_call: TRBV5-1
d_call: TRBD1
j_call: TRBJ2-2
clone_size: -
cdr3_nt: TGCGCCAGCAGCTTGGAAAGGGGGCGCGCCGGGGAGCTGTTTTTT
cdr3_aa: CASSLERGRAGELFF

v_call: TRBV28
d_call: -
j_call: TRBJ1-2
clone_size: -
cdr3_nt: TGTGCCAGCAGTCTGGAGAGCGCACGGGGCTACACCTTC
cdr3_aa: CASSLESARGYTF

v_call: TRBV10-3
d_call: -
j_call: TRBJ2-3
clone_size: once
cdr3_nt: TGTGCCATCAGTGAGAACAAAGCGGGCCGACTCACAGATACGCAGTATTTT
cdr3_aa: CAISENKAGRLTDTQYF

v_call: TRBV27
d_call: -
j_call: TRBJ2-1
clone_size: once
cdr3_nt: TGTGCCAGCTCCCGGGACACTACCTACAATGAGCAGTTCTTC
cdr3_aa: CASSRDTTYNEQFF

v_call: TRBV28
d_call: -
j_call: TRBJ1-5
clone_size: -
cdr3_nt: TGTGCCAGCAGTCCATTCCCAGGGAATCAGCCCCAGCATTTT
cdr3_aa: CASSPFPGNQPQHF

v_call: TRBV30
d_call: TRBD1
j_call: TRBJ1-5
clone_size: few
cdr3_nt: TGTGCCTGGGACAGGGGAATCAATCAGCCCCAGCATTTT
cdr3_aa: CAWDRGINQPQHF

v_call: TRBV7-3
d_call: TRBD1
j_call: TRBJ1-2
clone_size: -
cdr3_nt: TGTGCCAGCGGGCCTGGGGGACAGGCGAGCTACACCTTC
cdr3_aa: CASGPGGQASYTF

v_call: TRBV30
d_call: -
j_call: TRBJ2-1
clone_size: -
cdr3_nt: TGTGCCTGGAGTGTGACCGGATTCTACAATGAGCAGTTCTTC
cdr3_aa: CAWSVTGFYNEQFF

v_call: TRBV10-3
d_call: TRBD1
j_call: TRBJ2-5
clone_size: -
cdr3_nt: TGTGCCATCAGTATTACAGGGGGCGGAGAGACCCAGTACTTC
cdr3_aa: CAISITGGGETQYF

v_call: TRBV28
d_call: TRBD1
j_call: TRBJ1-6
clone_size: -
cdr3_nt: TGTGCCAGCAGTTCGGGACAGGGCAGTTCACCCCTCCACTTT
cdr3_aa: CASSSGQGSSPLHF

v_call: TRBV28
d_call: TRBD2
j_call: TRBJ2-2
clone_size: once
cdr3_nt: TGTGCCAGCAGGGAGAATGAAGCTAGCGGTCGGCCGACCGGGGAGCTGTTTTTT
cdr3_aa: CASRENEASGRPTGELFF

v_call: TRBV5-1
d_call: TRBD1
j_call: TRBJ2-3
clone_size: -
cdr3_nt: TGCGCCAGCAGCCAGGGACAGCACACAGATACGCAGTATTTT
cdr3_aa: CASSQGQHTDTQYF

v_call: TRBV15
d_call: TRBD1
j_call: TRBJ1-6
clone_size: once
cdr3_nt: TGTGCCACCAGCCGGGGGGGACAGGGGACCTATAATTCACCCCTCCACTTT
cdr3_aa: CATSRGGQGTYNSPLHF

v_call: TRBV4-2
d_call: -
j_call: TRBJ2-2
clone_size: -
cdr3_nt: TGTGCCAGCAGCCAAGAGTTGTTAATGGCTGGGACCGGGGAGCTGTTTTTT
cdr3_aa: CASSQELLMAGTGELFF

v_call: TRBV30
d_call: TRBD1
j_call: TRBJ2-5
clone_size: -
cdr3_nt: TGTGCCTGGAGTGTAACAGGGAGCAGGGGGAACTTC
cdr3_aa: CAWSVTGSRGNF

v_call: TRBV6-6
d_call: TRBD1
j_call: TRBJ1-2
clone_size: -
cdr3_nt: TGTGCCAGCAGTGGGACAGTCGGCTACACCTTC
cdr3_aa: CASSGTVGYTF

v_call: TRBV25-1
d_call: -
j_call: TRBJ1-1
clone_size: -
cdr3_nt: TGTGCCAGCAGTGGATCACGGGGATACACTGAAGCTTTCTTT
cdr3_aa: CASSGSRGYTEAFF

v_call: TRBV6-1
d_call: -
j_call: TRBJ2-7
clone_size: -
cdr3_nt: TGTGCCAGCAGTGCCCCGGTGGGGAGAGGACCCCGCTCCTACGAGCAGTACTTC
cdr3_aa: CASSAPVGRGPRSYEQYF

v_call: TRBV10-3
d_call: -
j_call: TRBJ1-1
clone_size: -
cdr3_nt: TGTGCCATCAGTGAAAAGGCGAACACTGAAGCTTTCTTT
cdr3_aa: CAISEKANTEAFF